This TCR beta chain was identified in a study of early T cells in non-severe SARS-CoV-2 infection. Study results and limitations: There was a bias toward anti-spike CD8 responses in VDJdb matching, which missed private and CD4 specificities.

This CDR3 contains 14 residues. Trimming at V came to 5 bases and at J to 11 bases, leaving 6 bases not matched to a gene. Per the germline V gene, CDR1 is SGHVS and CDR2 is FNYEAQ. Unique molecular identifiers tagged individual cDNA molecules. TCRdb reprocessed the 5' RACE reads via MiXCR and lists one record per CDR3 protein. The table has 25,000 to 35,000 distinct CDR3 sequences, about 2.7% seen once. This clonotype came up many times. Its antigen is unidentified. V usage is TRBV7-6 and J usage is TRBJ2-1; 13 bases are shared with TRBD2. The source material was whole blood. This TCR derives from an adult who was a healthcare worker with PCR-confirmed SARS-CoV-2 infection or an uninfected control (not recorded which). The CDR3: CASSPGTSGVKQFF. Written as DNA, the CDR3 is TGTGCCAGCAGCCCAGGGACTAGCGGGGTTAAGCAGTTCTTC.